The 9 T cell receptor beta chains listed next were all sequenced from one sample in a study of T cells in Graves' hyperthyroidism and ophthalmopathy (dated 2019 in TCRdb). Library preparation used multiplex PCR. Sequencing took place on an Illumina HiSeq 2000. The TCR beta CDR3 regions were amplified from the RNA transcripts. A first-round RT-PCR of the TCR CDR3 used the HTBI primer set with the Qiagen OneStep RT-PCR kit. Using fastp at Q25 and MiXCR, TCRdb reprocessed the public reads and kept productive beta chains. Each entry merges the rows of one CDR3 protein and shows their most common DNA and genes. For this sample the table gives almost 250,000 distinct CDR3 sequences, of which approximately 25% were detected only once. The ten biggest clones cover around 40% of the sample. The specimen sequenced was blood. The receptors shown here come from a woman aged 40-49 years with Graves' ophthalmopathy.

This clonotype was detected many times. The V call is TRBV9, the J call TRBJ2-7; D is tentatively TRBD1 or TRBD2 (5 bases each). The germline V gene has CDR1 SGDLS and CDR2 YYNGEE. This CDR3 region has 15 residues. Trimming stripped 0 bases from V and 1 base from J, with 11 bases between. In DNA form, the CDR3 reads TGTGCCAGCAGCGTAGGATCGGGGCAATCCTACGAGCAGTACTTC. Translated: CASSVGSGQSYEQYF. Filled out from reference TRBV9 and TRBJ2-7, the complete variable domain reads DSGVTQTPKHLITATGQRVTLRCSPRSGDLSVYWYQQSLDQGLQFLIQYYNGEERAKGNILERFSAQQFPDLHSELNLSSLELGDSALYFCASSVGSGQSYEQYFGPGTRLTVT.

In its sample, this clonotype was seen many times. The chain joins TRBV20-1 to TRBJ1-5, with 7 bases aligning to TRBD1. V was pared by 3 bases and J by 0 bases, with 8 bases of the junction left unmatched. Germline values: CDR1 DFQATT, CDR2 SNEGSKA (reference sequence). The CDR3 is 16 amino acids. The DNA for the CDR3 is TGCAGTGCTAGGTCGGCAGGGGGACCTAGCAATCAGCCCCAGCATTTT. As protein: CSARSAGGPSNQPQHF.

There are many counts of this clonotype. The gene calls are TRBV20-1 and TRBJ1-1; 11 bases align to TRBD1. The CDR3 length is 15 residues. J was trimmed by 5 bases and V by 6 bases; bases with no gene match: 11. Germline CDR1 reads DFQATT; CDR2 reads SNEGSKA (reference sequence). CDR3 nucleotide sequence: TGCAGTGCCATACCCAGGACAGGGGGCTTAACTGAAGCTTTCTTT. Residues: CSAIPRTGGLTEAFF.

This clonotype was observed at least ten times. The chain employs TRBV9 and TRBJ2-7, with D perhaps matching TRBD2 (6 bases). In germline, CDR1 is SGDLS, CDR2 YYNGEE. The CDR3 runs to 16 residues. Trimming stripped 4 bases from V and 2 bases from J, with 19 bases between. The CDR3 nucleotides are TGTGCCAGCAGCCCCCAGGGACTGACGTTTGCCTACGAGCAGTACTTC. It translates to CASSPQGLTFAYEQYF.

This clonotype was seen at least ten times. The CDR3 DNA reads TGTGCCAGCAGTGCCAGCGGCTCCTACAATGAGCAGTTCTTC. Translated, it gives CASSASGSYNEQFF. The chain employs TRBV6-1 and TRBJ2-1; a weak D match, TRBD2 (5 bases). Trimming took off 4 bases at V and 0 bases at J, with 7 bases between the two ends. Germline CDR1 is MNHNS and CDR2 is SASEGT. The CDR3 runs to 14 residues.

This clonotype was observed many times. V usage is TRBV15 and J usage is TRBJ1-2; tentatively, D is TRBD1 (5 bases). From germline, CDR1 is LNHNV and CDR2 YYDKDF (reference sequence). Trimming removed 0 bases at V and 8 bases at J, with 10 bases between. There are 13 residues in the CDR3. In nucleotides, the CDR3 is TGTGCCACCAGCAGAGATTTAGGGGACGGCTACACCTTC. It codes for CATSRDLGDGYTF.

This clonotype was counted at least ten times. CDR3 sequence (DNA): TGTGCCAGCAGCCAAGATTGGGTGACTGAAGCTTTCTTT. Its protein product is CASSQDWVTEAFF. The chain recombines TRBV14 with TRBJ1-1; unclear D gene. Germline CDR1 is SGHDN and CDR2 is FVKESK. The CDR3 runs 13 residues. V was trimmed by 0 bases and J by 5 bases, leaving 7 bases between them. The variable domain in full, with the rest retrieved from reference TRBV14 and TRBJ1-1, is EAGVTQFPSHSVIEKGQTVTLRCDPISGHDNLYWYRRVMGKEIKFLLHFVKESKQDESGMPNNRFLAERTGGTYSTLKVQPAELEDSGVYFCASSQDWVTEAFFGQGTRLTVV.

This clonotype occurred a few times. The chain joins TRBV2 to TRBJ2-7, with a possible D match to TRBD2 (6 bases). CDR1 and CDR2 (germline): SNHLY, FYNNEI. V was shortened by 4 bases and J by 2 bases, with 12 bases between the two germline ends. The CDR3 runs 14 residues. The CDR3 nucleotides are TGTGCCAGCAGTGCCCCTGGACTAACCTACGAGCAGTACTTC. It translates to CASSAPGLTYEQYF. The entire variable domain, with the rest obtained from reference TRBV2 and TRBJ2-7, is as follows: EPEVTQTPSHQVTQMGQEVILRCVPISNHLYFYWYRQILGQKVEFLVSFYNNEISEKSEIFDDQFSVERPDGSNFTLKIRSTKLEDSAMYFCASSAPGLTYEQYFGPGTRLTVT.

A few counts support this clonotype. The V gene is TRBV7-9, the J gene TRBJ2-5, with D hard to call. V gave up 5 bases and J gave up 1 base, with 14 bases separating them. Germline-derived CDR1 and CDR2 are SEHNR and FQNEAQ (reference sequence). The CDR3 is made up of 15 amino acids. The CDR3 bases are TGTGCCAGCAGCCCGACCTGGGCAGGCCAAGAGACCCAGTACTTC. Translating gives CASSPTWAGQETQYF.